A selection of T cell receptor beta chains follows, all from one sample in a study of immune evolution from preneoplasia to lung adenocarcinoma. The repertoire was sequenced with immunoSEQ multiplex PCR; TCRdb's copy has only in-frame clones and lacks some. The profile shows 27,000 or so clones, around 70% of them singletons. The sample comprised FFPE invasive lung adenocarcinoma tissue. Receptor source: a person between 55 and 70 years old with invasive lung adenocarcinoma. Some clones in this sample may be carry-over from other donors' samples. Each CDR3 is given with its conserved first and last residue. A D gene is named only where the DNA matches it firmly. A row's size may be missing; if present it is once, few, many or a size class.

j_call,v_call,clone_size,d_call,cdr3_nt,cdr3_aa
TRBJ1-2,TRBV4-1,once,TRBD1,TGCGCCAGCAGCCCTAGACGGGGGGACAGCTATGGCTACACCTTC,CASSPRRGDSYGYTF
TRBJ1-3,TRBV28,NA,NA,TGTGCCAGCAGTTTCGGGGATGCCTCTGGAAACACCATATATTTT,CASSFGDASGNTIYF
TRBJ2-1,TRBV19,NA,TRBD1,TGTGCCAGTAACAGACAGGGTAATCCCTACAATGAGCAGTTCTTC,CASNRQGNPYNEQFF
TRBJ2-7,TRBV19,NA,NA,TGTGCCAGTAGTACCTCGGGGGAAGGTGAGCAGTACTTC,CASSTSGEGEQYF
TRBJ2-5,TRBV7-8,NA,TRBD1,TGTGCCAGCAGTTTTAACAGGGGAAGGGAGACCCAGTACTTC,CASSFNRGRETQYF
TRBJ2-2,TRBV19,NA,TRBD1,TGTGCCAGTGACAGGGGGTTAAACACCGGGGAGCTGTTTTTT,CASDRGLNTGELFF
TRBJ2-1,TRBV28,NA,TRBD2,TGTGCCAGCAGTTCCGGAGTAGCGGGAGGGCCCCATGAGCAGTTCTTC,CASSSGVAGGPHEQFF
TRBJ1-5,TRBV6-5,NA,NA,TGTGCCAGCAGCTACACCCACCGGGGTCAGCCCCAGCATTTT,CASSYTHRGQPQHF
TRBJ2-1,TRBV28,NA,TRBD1,TGTGCCAGCAGGGTAACAGGGGGTCGCAATGAGCAGTTCTTC,CASRVTGGRNEQFF
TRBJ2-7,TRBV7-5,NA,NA,TGTGTCAGAAGCTTACGGGGCGAGCAGTACTTC,CVRSLRGEQYF
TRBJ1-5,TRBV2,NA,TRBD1,TGTGCCAGCAGTGAAGTGGGACAGAATCAGCCCCAGCATTTT,CASSEVGQNQPQHF
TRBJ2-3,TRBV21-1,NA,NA,TGTGCCAGCAGCAAAGTCGCCTTAGCGGGAGTGGATACGCAGTATTTT,CASSKVALAGVDTQYF
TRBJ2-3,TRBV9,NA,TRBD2,TGTGCCAGCAGCGGGACTAGCGGGAGCTACACAGATACGCAGTATTTT,CASSGTSGSYTDTQYF
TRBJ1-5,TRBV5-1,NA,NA,TGCGCCAGCAGCCCCGGGACGGACAATCAGCCCCAGCATTTT,CASSPGTDNQPQHF
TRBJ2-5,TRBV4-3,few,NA,TGCGCCAGCAGCCACCCTAGGAGAGTGTACAAGGAGACCCAGTACTTC,CASSHPRRVYKETQYF
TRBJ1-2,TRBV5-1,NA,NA,TGCGCCAGCACCAAAACGGTGGGGAATAACTATGGCTACACCTTC,CASTKTVGNNYGYTF
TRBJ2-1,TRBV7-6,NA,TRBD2,TGTGCCAGCAGCTCCCGGGTTAGCGGGACCCCCACCTACAATGAGCAGTTCTTC,CASSSRVSGTPTYNEQFF
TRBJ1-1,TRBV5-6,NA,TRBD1,TGTGCCAGCAGCTGGGACAGTTCCACTGAAGCTTTCTTT,CASSWDSSTEAFF
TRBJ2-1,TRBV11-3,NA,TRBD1,TGTGCCAGCAGCTGGGGGAGGGGGACAGGGGACAATGAGCAGTTCTTC,CASSWGRGTGDNEQFF
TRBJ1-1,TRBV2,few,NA,TGTGCCAGCATGATGAACACTGAAGCTTTCTTT,CASMMNTEAFF
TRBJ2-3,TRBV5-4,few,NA,TGTGCCAGCAGCTTAGGGGACAGCACAGATACGCAGTATTTT,CASSLGDSTDTQYF
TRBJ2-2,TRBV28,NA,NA,TGTGCGAGCTGGGAGAACACCGGGGAGCTGTTTTTT,CASWENTGELFF
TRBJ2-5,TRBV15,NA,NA,TGTGCCACCAGCTCCTGGGGATTTCGAGAGACCCAGTACTTC,CATSSWGFRETQYF
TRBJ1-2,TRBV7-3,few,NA,TGTGCCAGCAGCCAGACACCTGCCTATGGCTACACCTTC,CASSQTPAYGYTF
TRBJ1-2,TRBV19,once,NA,TGTGCCAGCTCACGGGGCAGATCCTATGGCTACACCTTC,CASSRGRSYGYTF
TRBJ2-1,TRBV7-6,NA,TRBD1,TGTGCCAGCAGCTTAGGGGACAGGAGTAGCCCCAATGAGCAGTTCTTC,CASSLGDRSSPNEQFF
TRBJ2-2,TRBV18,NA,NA,TGTGCCAGCTCACCAGCCCAGGGAAACACCGGGGAGCTGTTTTTT,CASSPAQGNTGELFF
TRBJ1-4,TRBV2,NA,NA,TGTGCCAGCAGCGGGCAGGAGGGTGGAAAACTGTTTTTT,CASSGQEGGKLFF
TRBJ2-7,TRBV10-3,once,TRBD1,TGTGCCATCAACGGACAGGGTAACGAGCAGTACTTC,CAINGQGNEQYF
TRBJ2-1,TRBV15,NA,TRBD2,TGTGCCACCAGCAGAGGGGCCGGGACTAGCGGGAATGAGCAGTTCTTC,CATSRGAGTSGNEQFF
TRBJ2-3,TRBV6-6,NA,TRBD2,TGTGCCAGCAGTTACGGGGGGGGCACAGATACGCAGTATTTT,CASSYGGGTDTQYF
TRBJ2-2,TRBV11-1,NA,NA,TGTGCCAGCAGCTTGTGGGTGTCTTCCGGGGCCGAGCTGTTTTTT,CASSLWVSSGAELFF
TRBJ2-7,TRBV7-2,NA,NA,TGTGCCAGCAGCTTAGCTGACAGCTCCTCCTACGAGCAGTACTTC,CASSLADSSSYEQYF
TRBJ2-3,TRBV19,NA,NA,TGTGCCAGTAGTATGAGGGGGACCTCCGGAGATACGCAGTATTTT,CASSMRGTSGDTQYF
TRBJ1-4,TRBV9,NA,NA,TGTGCCAACAGCCTCAACGGACAGCCAACTAATGAAAAACTGTTTTTT,CANSLNGQPTNEKLFF
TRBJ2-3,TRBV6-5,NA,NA,TGTGCCAGCAGTTACAAAGCGGGCGCAGATACGCAGTATTTT,CASSYKAGADTQYF
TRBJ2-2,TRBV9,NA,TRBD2,TGTGCCAGCACCGGACTAGCGGGAGGGACCGGGGAGCTGTTTTTT,CASTGLAGGTGELFF
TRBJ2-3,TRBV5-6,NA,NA,TGTGCCAGCAGCTTGGGCGCGCGAGATACGCAGTATTTT,CASSLGARDTQYF
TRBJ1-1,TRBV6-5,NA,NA,TGTGCCAGCAGTGCCCTAACAGGGCTCCTCACTGAAGCTTTCTTT,CASSALTGLLTEAFF
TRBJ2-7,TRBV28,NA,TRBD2,TGTGCCAGCAGCCTAAGCGGGAGGATCACCTACGAGCAGTACTTC,CASSLSGRITYEQYF
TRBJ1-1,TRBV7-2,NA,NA,TGTGCCAGCAGCTTAATTATGCAGGGGTCAAACACTGAAGCTTTCTTT,CASSLIMQGSNTEAFF
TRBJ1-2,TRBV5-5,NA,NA,TGTGCCAGCAGCACGGACGCTTGGGGTGGCTACACCTTC,CASSTDAWGGYTF
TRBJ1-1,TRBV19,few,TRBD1,TGTGCCAGTAGCCCGGACAGGGGGTGCTGCACTGAAGCTTTCTTT,CASSPDRGCCTEAFF
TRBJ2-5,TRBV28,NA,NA,TGTGCCAGCAGTTTCGGGGAGACCCAGTACTTC,CASSFGETQYF
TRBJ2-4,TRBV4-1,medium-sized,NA,TGCGCCAGCAGCCAAGTCCTGGACCCCACAGCCAAAAACATTCAGTACTTC,CASSQVLDPTAKNIQYF
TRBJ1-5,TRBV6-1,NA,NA,TGTGCCAGCAGTGAAAGAGGGAATCAGCCCCAGCATTTT,CASSERGNQPQHF
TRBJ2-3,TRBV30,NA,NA,TGTGCCTGGGGGACGGGAGTTGATACGCAGTATTTT,CAWGTGVDTQYF
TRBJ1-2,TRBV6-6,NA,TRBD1,TGTGCCAGCAGTACGACAGGGGGCTCACTCAACTATGGCTACACCTTC,CASSTTGGSLNYGYTF
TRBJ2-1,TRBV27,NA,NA,TGTGCCAGCAGTTTATCACTAGCCGACAATGAGCAGTTCTTC,CASSLSLADNEQFF
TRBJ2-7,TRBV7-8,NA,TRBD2,TGTGCCAGCAGCTTAGCGTCCCAGGGAGGGGCCTACGAGCAGTACTTC,CASSLASQGGAYEQYF
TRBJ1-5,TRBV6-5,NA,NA,TGTGCCAGCACCCAAGGCCGGGGGCAGCCCCAGCATTTT,CASTQGRGQPQHF
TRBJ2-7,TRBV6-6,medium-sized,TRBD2,TGTGCCAGCAGTTATAGCGGGAGGCAGGAGCAGTACTTC,CASSYSGRQEQYF
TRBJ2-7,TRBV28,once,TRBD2,TGTGCCAGCAGTCCGGGGGGGGAATCCTACGAGCAGTACTTC,CASSPGGESYEQYF
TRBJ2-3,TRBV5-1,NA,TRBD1,TGCGCCAGCAGCCTCCCAACCATGACAGGGACAGATACGCAGTATTTT,CASSLPTMTGTDTQYF
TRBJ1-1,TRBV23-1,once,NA,TGCGCCAGGAGAAAGGACAGTTCCGAGAACACTGAAGCTTTCTTT,CARRKDSSENTEAFF
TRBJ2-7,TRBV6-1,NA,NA,TGTGCCAGCAGTGAAGCGCTTATGGGGGGCGGGTCCTACGAGCAGTACTTC,CASSEALMGGGSYEQYF
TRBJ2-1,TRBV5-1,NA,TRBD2,TGCGCCAGCAAGTTTCTAGCGGGGGACAATGAGCAGTTCTTC,CASKFLAGDNEQFF
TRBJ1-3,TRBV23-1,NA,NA,TGCGCCAGCAGTCTACTGGCAATCGGTGGAAACACCATATATTTT,CASSLLAIGGNTIYF
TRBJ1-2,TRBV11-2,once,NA,TGTGTCAGCAGCTTAGAACAGGGTAGGGGCTACACCTTC,CVSSLEQGRGYTF
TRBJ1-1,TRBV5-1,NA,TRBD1,TGCGCCAGCGGGACAGGACAGGGGACTGAAGCTTTCTTT,CASGTGQGTEAFF